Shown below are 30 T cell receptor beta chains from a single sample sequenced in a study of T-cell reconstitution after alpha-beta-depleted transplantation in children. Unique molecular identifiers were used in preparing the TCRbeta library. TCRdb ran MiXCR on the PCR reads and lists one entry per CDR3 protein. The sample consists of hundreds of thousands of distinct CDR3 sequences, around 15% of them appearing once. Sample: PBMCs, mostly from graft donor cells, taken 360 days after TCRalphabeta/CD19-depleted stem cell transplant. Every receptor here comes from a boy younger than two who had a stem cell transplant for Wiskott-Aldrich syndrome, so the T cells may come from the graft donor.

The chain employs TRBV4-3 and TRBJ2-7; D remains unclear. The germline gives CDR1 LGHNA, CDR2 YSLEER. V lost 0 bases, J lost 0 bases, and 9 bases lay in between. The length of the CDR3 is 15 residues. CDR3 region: CASSQEDRSSYEQYF. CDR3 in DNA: TGCGCCAGCAGCCAAGAAGACCGCAGCTCCTACGAGCAGTACTTC.

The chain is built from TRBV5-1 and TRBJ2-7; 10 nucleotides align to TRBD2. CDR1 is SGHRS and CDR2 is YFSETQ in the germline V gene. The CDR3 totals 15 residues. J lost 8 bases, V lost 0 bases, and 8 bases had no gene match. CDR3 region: CASSLGTSGLLKQYF. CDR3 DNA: TGCGCCAGCAGCTTGGGGACTAGCGGCCTATTGAAGCAGTACTTC.

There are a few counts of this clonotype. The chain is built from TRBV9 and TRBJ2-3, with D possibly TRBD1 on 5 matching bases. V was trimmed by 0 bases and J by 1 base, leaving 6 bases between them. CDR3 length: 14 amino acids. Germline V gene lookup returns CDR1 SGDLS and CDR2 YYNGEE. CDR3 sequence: CASSVEGGTDTQYF. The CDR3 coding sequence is TGTGCCAGCAGCGTAGAAGGGGGCACAGATACGCAGTATTTT.

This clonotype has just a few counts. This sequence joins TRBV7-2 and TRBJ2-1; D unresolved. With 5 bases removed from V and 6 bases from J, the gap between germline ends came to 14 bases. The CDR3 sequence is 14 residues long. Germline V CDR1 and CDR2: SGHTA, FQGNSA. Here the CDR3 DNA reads TGTGCCAGCAGCCCGCGACGGAGCCCCAATGAGCAGTTCTTC. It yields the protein CASSPRRSPNEQFF.

For the CDR3, the DNA is TGTGCCAGCGCCAACCGGGTGAAGGGGCCCTTCACAGATACGCAGTATTTT. Translation: CASANRVKGPFTDTQYF. The rearrangement joins TRBV11-2 to TRBJ2-3, with D possibly being TRBD1 (5 bases). The germline V gene has CDR1 SGHAT and CDR2 FQNNGV. The CDR3 sequence is 17 residues long. V was cut by 8 bases and J by 2 bases, with 23 bases left in between.

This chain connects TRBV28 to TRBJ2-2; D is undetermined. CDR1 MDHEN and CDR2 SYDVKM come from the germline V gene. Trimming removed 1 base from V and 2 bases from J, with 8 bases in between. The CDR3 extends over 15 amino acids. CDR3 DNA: TGTGCCAGCAGTTTATTTCCAGTTAACACCGGGGAGCTGTTTTTT. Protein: CASSLFPVNTGELFF.

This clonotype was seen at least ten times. The CDR3 here is CSVVAGVSYEQYF. CDR3 nucleotide sequence: TGCAGCGTTGTGGCGGGAGTCTCCTACGAGCAGTACTTC. The chain couples TRBV29-1 to TRBJ2-7; 7 bases fit TRBD2. The CDR3 extends over 13 amino acids. The germline CDR1 and CDR2 sequences are SQVTM and ANQGSEA. V lost 4 bases to trimming and J lost 0 bases; unmatched junction nucleotides: 3.

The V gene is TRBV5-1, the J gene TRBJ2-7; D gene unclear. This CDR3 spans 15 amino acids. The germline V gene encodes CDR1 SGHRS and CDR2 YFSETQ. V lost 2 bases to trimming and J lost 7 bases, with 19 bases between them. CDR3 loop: CASSFQPTRVREQYF. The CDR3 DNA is TGCGCCAGCAGCTTTCAACCGACTCGAGTCCGGGAGCAGTACTTC.

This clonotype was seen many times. CDR3 in DNA: TGTGCCAGCAGCCTTACCCCCAGGGTTGCAGAAAAACTGTTTTTT. Its protein is CASSLTPRVAEKLFF. The chain employs TRBV7-8 and TRBJ1-4; D is possibly TRBD1 (5 bases). The CDR3 sequence is 15 residues long. V lost 5 bases, J lost 8 bases, and 18 bases lay in between. The germline V gene has CDR1 SGHVS and CDR2 FQNEAQ.

The DNA of the CDR3 is TGTGCCAGCAGTTTATCTAGCGGGGGGGTCTATGAGCAGTTCTTC. Translating gives CASSLSSGGVYEQFF. The rearrangement uses TRBV27 and TRBJ2-1; 11 nucleotides align to TRBD2. CDR3 length equals 15 residues. In germline, CDR1 is MNHEY, CDR2 SMNVEV (reference sequence). With 0 bases clipped from V and 8 bases from J, the junction kept 3 bases outside the gene matches.

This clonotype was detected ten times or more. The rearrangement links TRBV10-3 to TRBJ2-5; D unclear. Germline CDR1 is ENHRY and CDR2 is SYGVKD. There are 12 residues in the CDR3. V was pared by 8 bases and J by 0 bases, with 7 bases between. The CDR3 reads CAIGQYQETQYF. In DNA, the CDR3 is TGTGCCATCGGGCAGTACCAAGAGACCCAGTACTTC.

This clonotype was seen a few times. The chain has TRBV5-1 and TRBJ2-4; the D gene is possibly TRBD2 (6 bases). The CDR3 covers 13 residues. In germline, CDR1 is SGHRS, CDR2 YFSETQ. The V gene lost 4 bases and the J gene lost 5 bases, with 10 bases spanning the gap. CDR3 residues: CASSTGGQNIQYF. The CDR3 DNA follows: TGCGCCAGCAGCACCGGGGGTCAAAACATTCAGTACTTC.

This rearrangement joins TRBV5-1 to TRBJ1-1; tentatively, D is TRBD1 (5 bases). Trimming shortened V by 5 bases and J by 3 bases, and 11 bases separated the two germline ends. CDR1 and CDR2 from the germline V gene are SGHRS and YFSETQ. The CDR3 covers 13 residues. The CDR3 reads CASRFDSYTEAFF. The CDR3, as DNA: TGCGCCAGCAGATTCGACAGCTACACTGAAGCTTTCTTT.

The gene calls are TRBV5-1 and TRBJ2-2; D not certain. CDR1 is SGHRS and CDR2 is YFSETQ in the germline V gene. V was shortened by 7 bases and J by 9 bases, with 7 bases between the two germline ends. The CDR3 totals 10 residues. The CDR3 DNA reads TGCGCCAGCGGGCCAAGGGAGCTGTTTTTT. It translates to CASGPRELFF.

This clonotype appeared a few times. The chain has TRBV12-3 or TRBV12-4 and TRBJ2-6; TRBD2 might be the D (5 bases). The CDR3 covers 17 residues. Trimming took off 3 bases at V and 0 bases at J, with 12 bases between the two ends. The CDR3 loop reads CASSFIGGLSGANVLTF. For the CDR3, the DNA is TGTGCCAGCAGTTTCATAGGCGGACTCTCTGGGGCCAACGTCCTGACTTTC.

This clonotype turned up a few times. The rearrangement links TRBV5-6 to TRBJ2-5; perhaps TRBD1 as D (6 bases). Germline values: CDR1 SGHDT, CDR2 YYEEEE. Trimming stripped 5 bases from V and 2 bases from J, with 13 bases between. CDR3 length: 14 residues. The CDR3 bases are TGTGCCAGCAGGGGACATCCAGCACAAGAGACCCAGTACTTC. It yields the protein CASRGHPAQETQYF.

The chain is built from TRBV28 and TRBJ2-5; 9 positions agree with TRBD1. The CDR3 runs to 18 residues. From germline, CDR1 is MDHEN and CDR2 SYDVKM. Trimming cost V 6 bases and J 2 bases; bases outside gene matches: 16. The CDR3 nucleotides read TGTGCCAGCAGCCGCACCCACTCCGGGACAGGGAGGCAAGAGACCCAGTACTTC. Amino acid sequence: CASSRTHSGTGRQETQYF.

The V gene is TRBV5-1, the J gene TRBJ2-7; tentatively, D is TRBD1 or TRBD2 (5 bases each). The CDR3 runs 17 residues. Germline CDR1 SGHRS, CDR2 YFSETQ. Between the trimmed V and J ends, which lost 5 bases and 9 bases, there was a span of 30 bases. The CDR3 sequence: CASSSGRNSGSSTRQYF. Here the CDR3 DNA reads TGCGCCAGCAGTTCGGGGCGGAACTCGGGTTCCTCTACGAGGCAGTACTTC.

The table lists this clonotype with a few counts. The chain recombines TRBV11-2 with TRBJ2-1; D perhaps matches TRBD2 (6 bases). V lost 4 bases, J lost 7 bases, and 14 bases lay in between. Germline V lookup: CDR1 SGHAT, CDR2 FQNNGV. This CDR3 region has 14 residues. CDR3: CASSYTHGGNEQFF. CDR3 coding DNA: TGTGCCAGCAGCTATACGCATGGGGGGAATGAGCAGTTCTTC.

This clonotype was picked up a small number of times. The CDR3 region is CASSQDGRQGTYNEQFF. In DNA form, the CDR3 reads TGCGCCAGCAGCCAAGATGGAAGACAGGGCACCTACAATGAGCAGTTCTTC. V usage is TRBV4-3 and J usage is TRBJ2-1; TRBD1 agrees at 7 bases. The CDR3 extends over 17 amino acids. CDR1 and CDR2 from the germline V gene are LGHNA and YSLEER. The V segment lost 0 bases and the J segment 2 bases; nucleotides outside the gene matches: 7.

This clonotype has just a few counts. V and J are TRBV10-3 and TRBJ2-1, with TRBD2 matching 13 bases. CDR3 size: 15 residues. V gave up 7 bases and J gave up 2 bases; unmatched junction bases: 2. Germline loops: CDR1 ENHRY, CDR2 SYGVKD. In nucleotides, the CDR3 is TGTGCCATCAAACTAGCGGGGGGGCCCTACAATGAGCAGTTCTTC. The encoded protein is CAIKLAGGPYNEQFF.

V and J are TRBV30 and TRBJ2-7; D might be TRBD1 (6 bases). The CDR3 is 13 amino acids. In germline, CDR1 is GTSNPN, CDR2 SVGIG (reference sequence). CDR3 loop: CAIHARGPYEQYF. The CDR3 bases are TGTGCTATCCACGCCAGGGGACCCTACGAGCAGTACTTC.

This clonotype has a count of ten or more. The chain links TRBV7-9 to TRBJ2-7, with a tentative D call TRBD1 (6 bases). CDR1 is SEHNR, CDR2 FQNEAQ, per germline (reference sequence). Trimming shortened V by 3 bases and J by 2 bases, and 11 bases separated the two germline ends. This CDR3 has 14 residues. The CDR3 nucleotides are TGTGCCAGCAGCTTGGGACACGGAGCCTACGAGCAGTACTTC. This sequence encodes CASSLGHGAYEQYF. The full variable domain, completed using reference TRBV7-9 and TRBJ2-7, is DTGVSQNPRHKITKRGQNVTFRCDPISEHNRLYWYRQTLGQGPEFLTYFQNEAQLEKSRLLSDRFSAERPKGSFSTLEIQRTEQGDSAMYLCASSLGHGAYEQYFGPGTRLTVT.

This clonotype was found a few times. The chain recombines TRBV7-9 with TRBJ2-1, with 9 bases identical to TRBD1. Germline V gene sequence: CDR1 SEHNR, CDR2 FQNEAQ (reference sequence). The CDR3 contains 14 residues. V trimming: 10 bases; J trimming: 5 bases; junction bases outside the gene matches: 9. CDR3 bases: TGTGCCACCCCGGGACAGGGATGGGACAATGAGCAGTTCTTC. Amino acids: CATPGQGWDNEQFF.

As DNA, the CDR3 is TGTGCCATCGACACGTGGCCAGGGGGCACAGATACGCAGTATTTT. Amino acids: CAIDTWPGGTDTQYF. This rearrangement joins TRBV6-1 to TRBJ2-3; tentative D call: TRBD1 (6 bases). CDR1 is MNHNS and CDR2 is SASEGT in the germline V gene. V lost 10 bases to trimming and J lost 1 base, with 18 bases between them. The CDR3 consists of 15 residues.

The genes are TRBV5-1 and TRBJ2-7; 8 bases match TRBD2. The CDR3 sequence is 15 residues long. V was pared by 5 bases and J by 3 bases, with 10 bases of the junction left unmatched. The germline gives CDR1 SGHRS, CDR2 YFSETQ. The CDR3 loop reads CASSLRGALGYEQYF. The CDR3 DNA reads TGCGCCAGCAGTTTGCGGGGGGCCCTTGGCTACGAGCAGTACTTC. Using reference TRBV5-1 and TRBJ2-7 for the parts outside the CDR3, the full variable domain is KAGVTQTPRYLIKTRGQQVTLSCSPISGHRSVSWYQQTPGQGLQFLFEYFSETQRNKGNFPGRFSGRQFSNSRSEMNVSTLELGDSALYLCASSLRGALGYEQYFGPGTRLTVT.

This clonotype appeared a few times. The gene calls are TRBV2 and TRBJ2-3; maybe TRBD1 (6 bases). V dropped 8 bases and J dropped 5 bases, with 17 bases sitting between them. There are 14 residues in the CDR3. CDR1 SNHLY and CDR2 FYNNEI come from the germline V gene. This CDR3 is CASRDGGAIDTQYF. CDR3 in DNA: TGTGCCAGCCGCGATGGGGGCGCCATAGATACGCAGTATTTT.

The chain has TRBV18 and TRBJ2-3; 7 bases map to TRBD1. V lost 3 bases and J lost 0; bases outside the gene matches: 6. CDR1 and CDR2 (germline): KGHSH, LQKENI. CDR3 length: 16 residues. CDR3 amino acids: CASSPLTGASTDTQYF. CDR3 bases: TGTGCCAGCTCACCTCTCACAGGGGCCAGCACAGATACGCAGTATTTT. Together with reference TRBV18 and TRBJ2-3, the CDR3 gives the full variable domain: NAGVMQNPRHLVRRRGQEARLRCSPMKGHSHVYWYRQLPEEGLKFMVYLQKENIIDESGMPKERFSAEFPKEGPSILRIQQVVRGDSAAYFCASSPLTGASTDTQYFGPGTRLTVL.

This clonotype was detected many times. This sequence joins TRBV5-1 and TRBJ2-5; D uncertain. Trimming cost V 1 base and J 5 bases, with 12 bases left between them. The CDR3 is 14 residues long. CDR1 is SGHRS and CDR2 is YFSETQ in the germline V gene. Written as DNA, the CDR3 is TGCGCCAGCAGCTTGTTAGGGCAGGAGGAGACCCAGTACTTC. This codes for CASSLLGQEETQYF.

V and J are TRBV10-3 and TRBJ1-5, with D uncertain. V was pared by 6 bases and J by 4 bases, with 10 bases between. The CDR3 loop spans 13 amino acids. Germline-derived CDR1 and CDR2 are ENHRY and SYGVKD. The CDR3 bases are TGTGCCATCAGACGTTCTGGGAATCAGCCCCAGCATTTT. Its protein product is CAIRRSGNQPQHF.